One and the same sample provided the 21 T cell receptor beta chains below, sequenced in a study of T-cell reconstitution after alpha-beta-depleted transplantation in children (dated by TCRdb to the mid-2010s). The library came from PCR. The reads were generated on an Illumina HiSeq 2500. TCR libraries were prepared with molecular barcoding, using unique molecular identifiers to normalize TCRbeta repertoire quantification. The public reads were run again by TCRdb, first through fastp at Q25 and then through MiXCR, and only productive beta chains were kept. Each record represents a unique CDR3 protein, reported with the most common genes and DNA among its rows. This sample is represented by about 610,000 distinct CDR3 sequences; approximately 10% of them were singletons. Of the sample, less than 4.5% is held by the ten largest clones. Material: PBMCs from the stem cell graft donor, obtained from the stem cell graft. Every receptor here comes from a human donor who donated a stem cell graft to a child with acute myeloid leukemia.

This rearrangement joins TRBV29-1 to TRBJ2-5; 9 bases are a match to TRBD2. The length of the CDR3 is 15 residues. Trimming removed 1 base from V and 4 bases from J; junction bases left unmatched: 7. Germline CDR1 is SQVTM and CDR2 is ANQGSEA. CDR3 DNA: TGCAGCGTTGAAGGAGGTAGCGGGAGTCGAGAGACCCAGTACTTC. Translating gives CSVEGGSGSRETQYF.

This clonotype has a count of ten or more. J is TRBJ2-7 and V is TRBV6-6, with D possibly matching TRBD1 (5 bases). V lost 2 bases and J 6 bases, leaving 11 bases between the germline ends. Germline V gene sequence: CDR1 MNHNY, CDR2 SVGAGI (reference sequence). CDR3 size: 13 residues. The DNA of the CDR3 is TGTGCCAGCAGTTACCCTCCAGGGCTCGAGCAGTACTTC. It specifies CASSYPPGLEQYF.

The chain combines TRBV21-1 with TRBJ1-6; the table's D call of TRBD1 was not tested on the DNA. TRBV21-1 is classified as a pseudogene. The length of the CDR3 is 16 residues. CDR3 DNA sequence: TGTGCCAGCAGCAAAGAACCGGCAGGGGAAAATTCACCCCTCCACTTT. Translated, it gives CASSKEPAGENSPLHF.

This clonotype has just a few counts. The CDR3 region has the DNA TGCAGCGTTGCCCCCTCTCTAGCGGGGTATTCCTACGAGCAGTACTTC. Amino acids: CSVAPSLAGYSYEQYF. This chain joins TRBV29-1 and TRBJ2-7; the match to TRBD2 covers 9 bases. The CDR3 consists of 16 residues. J was trimmed by 1 base and V by 4 bases; bases with no gene match: 11. CDR1 is SQVTM, CDR2 ANQGSEA, per germline.

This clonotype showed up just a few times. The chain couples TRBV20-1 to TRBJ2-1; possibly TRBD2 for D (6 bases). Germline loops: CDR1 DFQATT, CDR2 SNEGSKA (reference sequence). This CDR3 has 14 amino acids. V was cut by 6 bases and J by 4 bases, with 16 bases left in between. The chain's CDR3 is CSAPEGGWYNEQFF. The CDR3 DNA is TGCAGTGCCCCAGAAGGAGGGTGGTACAATGAGCAGTTCTTC.

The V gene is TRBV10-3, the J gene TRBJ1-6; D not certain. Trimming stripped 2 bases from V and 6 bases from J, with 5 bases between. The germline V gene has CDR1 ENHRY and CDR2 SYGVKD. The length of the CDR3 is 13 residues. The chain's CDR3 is CAISEDINSPLHF. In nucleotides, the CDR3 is TGTGCCATCAGTGAGGACATTAATTCACCCCTCCACTTT.

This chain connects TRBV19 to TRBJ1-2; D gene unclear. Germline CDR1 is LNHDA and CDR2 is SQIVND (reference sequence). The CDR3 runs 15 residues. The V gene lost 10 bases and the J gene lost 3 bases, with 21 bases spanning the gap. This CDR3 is CATIGKASGHYGYTF. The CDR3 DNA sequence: TGTGCCACCATTGGGAAGGCTAGTGGACACTATGGCTACACCTTC.

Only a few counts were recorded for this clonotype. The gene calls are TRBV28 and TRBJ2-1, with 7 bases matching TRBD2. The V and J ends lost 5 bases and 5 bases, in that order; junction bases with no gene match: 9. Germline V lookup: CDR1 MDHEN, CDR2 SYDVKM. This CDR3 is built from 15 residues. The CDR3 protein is CASSRGGTIHNEQFF. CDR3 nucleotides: TGTGCCAGCAGTCGGGGCGGGACTATCCACAATGAGCAGTTCTTC.

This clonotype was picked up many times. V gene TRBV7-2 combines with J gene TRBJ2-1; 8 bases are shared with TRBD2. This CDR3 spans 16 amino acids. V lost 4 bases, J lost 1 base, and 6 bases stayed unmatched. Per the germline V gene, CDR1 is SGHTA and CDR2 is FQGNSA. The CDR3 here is CASSSEGLGSYNEQFF. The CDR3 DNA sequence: TGTGCCAGCAGCTCCGAGGGACTAGGGTCCTACAATGAGCAGTTCTTC.

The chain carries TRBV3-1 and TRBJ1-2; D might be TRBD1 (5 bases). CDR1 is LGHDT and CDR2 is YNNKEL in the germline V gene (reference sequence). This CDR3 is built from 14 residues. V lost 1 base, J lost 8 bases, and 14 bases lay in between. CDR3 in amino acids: CASSQVGASGGYTF. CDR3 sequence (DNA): TGTGCCAGCAGCCAAGTCGGGGCTAGTGGGGGCTACACCTTC.

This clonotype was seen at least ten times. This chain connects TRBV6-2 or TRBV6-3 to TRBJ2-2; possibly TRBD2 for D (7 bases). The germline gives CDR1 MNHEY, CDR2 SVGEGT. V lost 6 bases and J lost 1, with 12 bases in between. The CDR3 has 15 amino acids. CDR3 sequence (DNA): TGTGCCAGCAGCTGGGGGGGCATGAACACCGGGGAGCTGTTTTTT. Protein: CASSWGGMNTGELFF.

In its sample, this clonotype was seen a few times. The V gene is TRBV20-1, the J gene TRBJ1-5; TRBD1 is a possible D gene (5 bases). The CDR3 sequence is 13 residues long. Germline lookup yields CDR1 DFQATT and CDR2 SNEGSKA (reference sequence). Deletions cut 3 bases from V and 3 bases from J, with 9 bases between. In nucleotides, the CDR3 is TGCAGTGCTAGCGCAGGGACCAATCAGCCCCAGCATTTT. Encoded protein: CSASAGTNQPQHF.

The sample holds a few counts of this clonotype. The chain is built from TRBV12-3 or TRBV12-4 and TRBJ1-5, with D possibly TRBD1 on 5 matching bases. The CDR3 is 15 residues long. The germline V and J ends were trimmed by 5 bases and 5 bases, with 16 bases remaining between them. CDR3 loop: CASSRQGGRDQPQHF. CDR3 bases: TGTGCCAGCAGTCGGCAGGGCGGGAGGGATCAGCCCCAGCATTTT.

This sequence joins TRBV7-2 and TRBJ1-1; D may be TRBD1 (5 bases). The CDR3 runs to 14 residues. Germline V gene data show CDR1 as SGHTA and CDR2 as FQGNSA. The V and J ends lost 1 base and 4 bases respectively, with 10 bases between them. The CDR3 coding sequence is TGTGCCAGCAGCTTAGTGACGGGGCTCACTGAAGCTTTCTTT. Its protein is CASSLVTGLTEAFF.

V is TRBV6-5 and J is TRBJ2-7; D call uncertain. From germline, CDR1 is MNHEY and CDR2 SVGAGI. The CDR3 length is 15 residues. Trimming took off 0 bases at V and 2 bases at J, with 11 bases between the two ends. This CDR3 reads CASSYSWGQTYEQYF. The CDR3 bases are TGTGCCAGCAGTTACTCCTGGGGTCAGACCTACGAGCAGTACTTC.

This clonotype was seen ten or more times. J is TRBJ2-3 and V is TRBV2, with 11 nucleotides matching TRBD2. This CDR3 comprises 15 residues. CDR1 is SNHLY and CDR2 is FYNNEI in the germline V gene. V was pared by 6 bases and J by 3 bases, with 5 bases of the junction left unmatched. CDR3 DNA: TGTGCCAGCAGGGTACTAGCGGGAGAGACAGATACGCAGTATTTT. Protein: CASRVLAGETDTQYF.

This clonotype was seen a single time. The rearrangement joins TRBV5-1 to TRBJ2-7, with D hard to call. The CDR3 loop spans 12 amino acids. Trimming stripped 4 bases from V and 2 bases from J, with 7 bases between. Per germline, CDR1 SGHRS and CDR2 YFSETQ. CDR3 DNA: TGCGCCAGCAGCCGGCCCCCCTACGAGCAGTACTTC. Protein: CASSRPPYEQYF.

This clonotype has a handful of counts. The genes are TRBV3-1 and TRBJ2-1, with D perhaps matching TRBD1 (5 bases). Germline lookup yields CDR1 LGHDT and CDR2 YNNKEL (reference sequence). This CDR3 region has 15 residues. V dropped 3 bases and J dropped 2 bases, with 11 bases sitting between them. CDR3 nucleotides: TGTGCCAGCAGCCAGGCCAGGGTGCCCTACAATGAGCAGTTCTTC. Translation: CASSQARVPYNEQFF.

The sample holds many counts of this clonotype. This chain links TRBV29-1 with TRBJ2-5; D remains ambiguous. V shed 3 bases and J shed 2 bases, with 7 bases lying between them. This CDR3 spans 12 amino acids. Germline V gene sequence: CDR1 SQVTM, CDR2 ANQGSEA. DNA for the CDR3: TGCAGCGTTGACCGGTTTCAAGAGACCCAGTACTTC. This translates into CSVDRFQETQYF.

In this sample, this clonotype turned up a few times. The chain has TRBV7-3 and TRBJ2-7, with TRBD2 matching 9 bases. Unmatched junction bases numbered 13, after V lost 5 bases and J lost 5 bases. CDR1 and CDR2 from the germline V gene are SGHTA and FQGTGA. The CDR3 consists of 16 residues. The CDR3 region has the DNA TGTGCCAGCAGCCGCGTGGCGGGAGGGCCTCCCCACGAGCAGTACTTC. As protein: CASSRVAGGPPHEQYF.

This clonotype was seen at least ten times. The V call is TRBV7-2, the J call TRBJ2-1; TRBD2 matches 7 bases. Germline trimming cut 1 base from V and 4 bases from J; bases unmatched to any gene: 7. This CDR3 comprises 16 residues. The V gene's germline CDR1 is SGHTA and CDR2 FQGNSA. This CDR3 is CASSLVKGRGYNEQFF. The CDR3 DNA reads TGTGCCAGCAGCTTAGTGAAGGGGAGGGGTTACAATGAGCAGTTCTTC.